The clone carrying this T cell receptor (beta chain) was picked up many times. Trimming pared 0 bases from V and 5 bases from J, leaving 9 bases between. The germline gives CDR1 SGHRS, CDR2 YFSETQ. The CDR3 covers 14 residues. Amplification of TCR beta CDR3 regions used RNA as the template. With the HTBI primer set, the TCR CDR3 went through a first round of RT-PCR. In TCRdb, the multiplex PCR reads were re-called with MiXCR into one record per CDR3 protein. The sample contains 250,000 or so distinct CDR3 sequences, roughly 15% of which appear only once. The sample is drawn from a study of T cells in Graves' hyperthyroidism and ophthalmopathy.

The sequence came from a woman in her late teens or twenties with Graves' ophthalmopathy. Material for sequencing was blood. The rearrangement links TRBV5-1 to TRBJ2-1; D tentatively reads TRBD1 or TRBD2 (5 bases each). The CDR3 DNA is TGCGCCAGCAGCTTGGTTCAGGGAGACAATGAGCAGTTCTTC. This gives the protein CASSLVQGDNEQFF.